Listed here are 3 T cell receptor beta chains from one sample, sequenced in a study of CD8 T cells in ankylosing spondylitis. Each CDR3 protein gets one entry after TCRdb re-called the 5' RACE reads with MiXCR. The repertoire has around 340,000 distinct CDR3 sequences, roughly 22% of them found once; the top ten carry around 12%. Specimen: blood, either unsorted or a sorted T cell fraction (not recorded which). These receptors originate from a male donor with ankylosing spondylitis or in good health (not recorded which).

This clonotype was picked up a small number of times. J is TRBJ2-7 and V is TRBV2; a weak D match, TRBD2 (6 bases). V was shortened by 11 bases and J by 6 bases, with 23 bases between the two germline ends. The germline V gene has CDR1 SNHLY and CDR2 FYNNEI. There are 14 residues in the CDR3. The CDR3 DNA reads TGTGCCGGCTCGATCTCCGCGGGGCCTCTCGAGCAGTACTTC. The encoded protein is CAGSISAGPLEQYF.

The chain joins TRBV5-6 to TRBJ2-7; TRBD2 matches at 9 bases. Germline-derived CDR1 and CDR2 are SGHDT and YYEEEE. CDR3 size: 14 residues. With 0 bases clipped from V and 7 bases from J, the junction kept 5 bases outside the gene matches. This chain's CDR3 is CASSLASSGVEQYF. CDR3 coding DNA: TGTGCCAGCAGCTTGGCGTCTAGCGGGGTTGAGCAGTACTTC.

CDR3 sequence reads: CASSLYRPDTANTGELFF. The CDR3 DNA is TGTGCCAGCAGCTTATATCGCCCCGACACAGCGAACACCGGGGAGCTGTTTTTT. The chain links TRBV11-1 to TRBJ2-2; D unclear. The V and J ends lost 2 bases and 0 bases respectively, with 16 bases between them. The germline V gene has CDR1 SGHAT and CDR2 FQDESV (reference sequence). The CDR3 is 18 amino acids.